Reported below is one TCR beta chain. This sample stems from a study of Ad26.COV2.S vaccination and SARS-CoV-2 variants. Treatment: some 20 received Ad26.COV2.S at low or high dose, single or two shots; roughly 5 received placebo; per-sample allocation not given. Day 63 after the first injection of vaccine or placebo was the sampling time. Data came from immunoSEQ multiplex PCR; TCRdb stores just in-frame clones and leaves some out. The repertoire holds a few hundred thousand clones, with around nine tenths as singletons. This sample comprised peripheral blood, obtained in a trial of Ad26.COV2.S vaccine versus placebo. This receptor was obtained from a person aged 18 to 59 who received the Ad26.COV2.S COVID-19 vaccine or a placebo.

The DNA of the CDR3 is TGCGCCAGCAGCCCGCTTCCCGGGTCCTTATACACTGAAGCTTTCTTT. It is translated as CASSPLPGSLYTEAFF. The chain uses TRBV5-1 and TRBJ1-1; D unresolved. The CDR3 has 16 residues. The germline V gene encodes CDR1 SGHRS and CDR2 YFSETQ. V was shortened by 4 bases and J by 3 bases, with 19 bases between the two germline ends.